The sequence of this T cell receptor beta chain was determined in a study of a mutant IDH1 vaccine in newly diagnosed glioma. Overall study: There were eight vaccinations for patients, given in weeks 1, 3, 5, 7, 11, 15, 19 and 23.

The CDR3 has 14 residues. Trimming shortened V by 0 bases and J by 1 base, and 6 bases separated the two germline ends. Germline-derived CDR1 and CDR2 are LNHNV and YYDKDF (reference sequence). Regarding time point: week 23, last vaccination. Vaccinated patients received 300 ug of mutant IDH1 20-mer peptide per dose, with topical imiquimod. The donors had new WHO grade 3 or 4 astrocytomas; these were IDH1-mutant and ATRX-lost. The method was immunoSEQ multiplex PCR; TCRdb's version includes in-frame clones alone and lacks a portion of them. The sample has tens of thousands of clones, 91% seen once. A note on this clone: Its specificity is not known.

Sequencing was performed on PBMCs, taken from a glioma patient whose treatment included an IDH1 peptide vaccine. The gene calls are TRBV15 and TRBJ1-1; D is undetermined. The source of this sequence is a man between 45 and 60 years old with glioma. As DNA, the CDR3 is TGTGCCACCAGCAGAGATGGATGGAACACTGAAGCTTTCTTT. The encoded protein is CATSRDGWNTEAFF.